Each of the 17 T cell receptor beta chains below was sequenced from the same sample in a study of shared clonotypes between healthy human individuals. CD45RO negativity and positive selection for CCR7 defined naive CD8 cells, a population that excluded terminally differentiated effector memory CD45RA+ cells. Only in-frame clones appear in the TCRdb table, and some are missing; sequencing was by immunoSEQ multiplex PCR. This sample has about 680,000 clones; 90% to 95% occur once, and the top ten carry approximately 25%. The sample consisted of naive CD8+ T cells sorted from blood. These receptors were taken from a man younger than 40 in good health.

The CDR3 coding sequence is TGTGCCAGCAGCTTTGGCAGCTCCTACGAGCAGTACTTC. Translating it yields CASSFGSSYEQYF. The V and J genes are TRBV11-2 and TRBJ2-7; unclear D gene. The CDR3 runs to 13 residues. Germline V gene sequence: CDR1 SGHAT, CDR2 FQNNGV. The V end was cut by 3 bases, the J end by 0 bases, with 6 bases between.

The chain is built from TRBV5-4 and TRBJ2-5; 7 nucleotides agree with TRBD2. V was pared by 3 bases and J by 1 base, with 6 bases of the junction left unmatched. The CDR3 consists of 15 residues. The germline gives CDR1 SGHNT, CDR2 YYREEE (reference sequence). Written as DNA, the CDR3 is TGTGCCAGCAGCTCCCCGGGGACTATCCAAGAGACCCAGTACTTC. Translated, it gives CASSSPGTIQETQYF.

There are a few counts of this clone. This chain joins TRBV29-1 and TRBJ1-1; no clear D gene. Trimming took 6 bases from V and 5 from J, leaving 13 bases between them. The CDR3 spans 12 residues. Germline CDR1 reads SQVTM; CDR2 reads ANQGSEA. The CDR3 coding sequence is TGCAGCGTGGGGTACATGGGGACTGAAGCTTTCTTT. Its translation is CSVGYMGTEAFF.

The J gene is TRBJ1-5, the V gene TRBV2, with unresolved D. CDR1 and CDR2 (germline): SNHLY, FYNNEI. CDR3 size: 11 residues. CDR3 coding DNA: TGTGCGACTTATAGCAATCAGCCCCAGCATTTT. This codes for CATYSNQPQHF.

This rearrangement joins TRBV10-3 to TRBJ2-3; D is possibly TRBD2 (5 bases). The ends were cut back, 3 bases at V and 6 bases at J, with 19 bases in the middle. The CDR3 consists of 16 residues. Germline V gene lookup returns CDR1 ENHRY and CDR2 SYGVKD. CDR3 bases: TGTGCCATCAGTGATATACGGGAAAGTAGTGCGGATACGCAGTATTTT. The encoded protein is CAISDIRESSADTQYF.

This clone was picked up a small number of times. The CDR3 DNA reads as TGTGCCAGCAGCCGACGGACTAGCGGGAGATTCGACGAGCAGTACTTC. It codes for CASSRRTSGRFDEQYF. This chain uses TRBV7-9 with TRBJ2-7; 13 nucleotides line up with TRBD2. The CDR3 totals 16 residues. Trimming at V came to 5 bases and at J to 5 bases, leaving 9 bases not matched to a gene. Germline CDR1 and CDR2: SEHNR and FQNEAQ (reference sequence). Filled out from reference TRBV7-9 and TRBJ2-7, the complete variable domain reads DTGVSQNPRHKITKRGQNVTFRCDPISEHNRLYWYRQTLGQGPEFLTYFQNEAQLEKSRLLSDRFSAERPKGSFSTLEIQRTEQGDSAMYLCASSRRTSGRFDEQYFGPGTRLTVT.

The rearrangement links TRBV27 to TRBJ2-1; 8 bases line up with TRBD2. The CDR3 sequence is 17 residues long. After removal of 7 bases from V and 0 bases from J, the junction contained 11 bases not matched to a gene. Germline-derived CDR1 and CDR2 are MNHEY and SMNVEV (reference sequence). The CDR3 DNA sequence: TGTGCCAGCACCTTAGGGGGACTAGAGAGCTCCTACAATGAGCAGTTCTTC. Translated: CASTLGGLESSYNEQFF.

The CDR3 loop reads CSALRPGELFF. The DNA for the CDR3 is TGCAGTGCTTTGAGACCCGGGGAGCTGTTTTTT. This chain joins TRBV20-1 and TRBJ2-2; D unresolved. From germline, CDR1 is DFQATT and CDR2 SNEGSKA (reference sequence). Trimming removed 5 bases at V and 6 bases at J, with 7 bases between. The CDR3 spans 11 residues.

This chain joins TRBV28 and TRBJ1-4, with D unresolved. Germline lookup yields CDR1 MDHEN and CDR2 SYDVKM. The CDR3 length is 9 residues. For the CDR3, the DNA is TGTGCAGGTAATGAAAAACTGTTTTTT. Translated, it gives CAGNEKLFF.

J is TRBJ2-3 and V is TRBV27, with D perhaps matching TRBD2 (5 bases). There are 15 residues in the CDR3. Trimming pared 3 bases from V and 1 base from J, leaving 11 bases between. The germline V gene has CDR1 MNHEY and CDR2 SMNVEV (reference sequence). The CDR3 DNA sequence: TGTGCCAGCAGTTTCGTGGGAGTTGGCACAGATACGCAGTATTTT. Residues: CASSFVGVGTDTQYF.

This clone has only one observation. The gene calls are TRBV6-4 and TRBJ2-1; 10 bases are shared with TRBD1. The CDR3 loop spans 16 amino acids. Trimming took 3 bases from V and 3 from J; bases not matched to a gene: 5. Per the germline V gene, CDR1 is MRHNA and CDR2 is SNTAGT. The CDR3 spells CASSDWGTGDYNEQFF. The CDR3 DNA reads as TGTGCCAGCAGTGATTGGGGGACAGGGGACTACAATGAGCAGTTCTTC.

The rearrangement joins TRBV10-1 to TRBJ2-3, with D perhaps matching TRBD2 (5 bases). The ends were cut back, 0 bases at V and 1 base at J, with 5 bases in the middle. Germline V gene lookup returns CDR1 WNHNN and CDR2 SYGVQD (reference sequence). The CDR3 consists of 14 residues. CDR3 in amino acids: CASSESRGTDTQYF. The CDR3 nucleotides are TGCGCCAGCAGTGAGTCGCGGGGCACAGATACGCAGTATTTT.

The V and J genes are TRBV21-1 and TRBJ2-3. TRBV21-1 is classified as a pseudogene. This CDR3 comprises 12 residues. The CDR3 protein is CASSKWSDTQYF. DNA of the CDR3: TGTGCCAGCAGCAAATGGTCCGATACGCAGTATTTT.

The chain links TRBV4-3 to TRBJ2-1; 12 bases align to TRBD1. J gave up 5 bases and V 4 bases, and 3 bases lay outside the gene matches. The CDR3 spans 15 residues. CDR1 LGHNA and CDR2 YSLEER come from the germline V gene. This CDR3 reads CASSLGTGGHNEQFF. As DNA, the CDR3 is TGCGCCAGCAGCCTCGGGACAGGGGGCCACAATGAGCAGTTCTTC.

The rearrangement joins TRBV27 to TRBJ2-2; D is unresolved. V was pared by 3 bases and J by 1 base, with 9 bases between. From germline, CDR1 is MNHEY and CDR2 SMNVEV (reference sequence). This CDR3 region has 15 residues. The CDR3 DNA reads as TGTGCCAGCAGTTTTGGTCGGGTGAACACCGGGGAGCTGTTTTTT. Protein product: CASSFGRVNTGELFF.

The genes are TRBV14 and TRBJ2-1, with TRBD2 as a possible D gene (6 bases). The CDR3 contains 18 residues. CDR1 and CDR2 (germline): SGHDN, FVKESK. Trimming removed 3 bases from V and 7 bases from J, with 25 bases in between. The chain's CDR3 is CASSQRGGGRGIGNEQFF. In DNA, the CDR3 is TGTGCCAGCAGCCAGCGCGGCGGAGGGCGGGGTATAGGGAATGAGCAGTTCTTC.

This chain links TRBV2 with TRBJ1-2; a weak D match, TRBD1 (5 bases). Germline V gene lookup returns CDR1 SNHLY and CDR2 FYNNEI. This CDR3 is built from 15 residues. The ends were cut back, 4 bases at V and 3 bases at J, with 15 bases in the middle. The CDR3 DNA reads TGTGCCAGCAGTGCAGCCAGGACACCCGACTATGGCTACACCTTC. Encoded protein: CASSAARTPDYGYTF. Complete variable domain (other parts from reference TRBV2 and TRBJ1-2): EPEVTQTPSHQVTQMGQEVILRCVPISNHLYFYWYRQILGQKVEFLVSFYNNEISEKSEIFDDQFSVERPDGSNFTLKIRSTKLEDSAMYFCASSAARTPDYGYTFGSGTRLTVV.